The source of this TCR beta chain is a study of blood T cell repertoires in COVID-19. The CDR3 sequence is 15 residues long. Germline V lookup: CDR1 LNHDA, CDR2 SQIVND (reference sequence). V lost 0 bases and J lost 5, with 11 bases in between. Method: immunoSEQ multiplex PCR; TCRdb's copy keeps in-frame clones and lacks some. The sample includes 88,000 or so clones, about 85% of them seen just once. Material: peripheral blood. The receptor was derived from a man aged 60 to 69 with acute or convalescent COVID-19. This chain connects TRBV19 to TRBJ1-5; perhaps TRBD1 as D (5 bases). The CDR3 region is CASSIEGGFHQPQHF. The CDR3 nucleotides are TGTGCCAGTAGTATAGAGGGGGGTTTTCATCAGCCCCAGCATTTT.